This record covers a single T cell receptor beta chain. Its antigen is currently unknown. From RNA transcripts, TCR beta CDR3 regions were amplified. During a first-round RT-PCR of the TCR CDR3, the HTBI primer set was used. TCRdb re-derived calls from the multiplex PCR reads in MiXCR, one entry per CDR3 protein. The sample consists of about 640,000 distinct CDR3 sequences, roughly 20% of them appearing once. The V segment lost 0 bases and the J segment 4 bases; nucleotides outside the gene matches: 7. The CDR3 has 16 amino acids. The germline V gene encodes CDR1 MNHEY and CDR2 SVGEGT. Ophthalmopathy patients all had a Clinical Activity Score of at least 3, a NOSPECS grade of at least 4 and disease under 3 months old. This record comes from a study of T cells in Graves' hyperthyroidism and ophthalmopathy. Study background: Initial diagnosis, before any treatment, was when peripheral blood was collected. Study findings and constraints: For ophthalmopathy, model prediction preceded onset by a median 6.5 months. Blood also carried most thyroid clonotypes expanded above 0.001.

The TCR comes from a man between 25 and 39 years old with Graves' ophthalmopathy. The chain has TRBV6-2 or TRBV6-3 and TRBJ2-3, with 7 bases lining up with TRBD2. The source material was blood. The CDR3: CASSYSGGSLADTQYF. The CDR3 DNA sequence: TGTGCCAGCAGTTACTCTGGCGGGAGCTTGGCAGATACGCAGTATTTT.